One sample yielded the 14 T cell receptor beta chains listed below, sequenced in a study of cytomegalovirus exposure and HLA in healthy donors. This PCR relied on a set of 60 Vbeta primers and 13 Jbeta primers. Using immunoSEQ multiplex PCR, the repertoire was profiled, and TCRdb retains in-frame clones only, with some absent. Here the sample spans about 95,000 clones, roughly four fifths being singletons. Sequenced: PBMCs. The source is a man younger than 45 in good health and CMV-seropositive.

The chain uses TRBV4-1 and TRBJ2-3; D might be TRBD1 (6 bases). The CDR3 is 16 residues long. Germline CDR1 is MGHRA and CDR2 is YSYEKL. Trimming removed 0 bases at V and 2 bases at J, with 12 bases between. In nucleotides, the CDR3 is TGCGCCAGCAGCCAAGAAGTGGGGACATCCACAGATACGCAGTATTTT. Protein product: CASSQEVGTSTDTQYF.

The chain is built from TRBV5-1 and TRBJ2-5; TRBD2 agrees at 7 bases. Trimming removed 3 bases from V and 1 base from J; junction bases left unmatched: 9. Germline CDR1 and CDR2: SGHRS and YFSETQ. This CDR3 spans 16 amino acids. CDR3 sequence reads: CASSWPLAEVQETQYF. CDR3 nucleotides: TGCGCCAGCAGCTGGCCCCTAGCGGAAGTCCAAGAGACCCAGTACTTC.

The chain has TRBV18 and TRBJ2-1, with TRBD2 matching 16 bases. Germline trimming cut 6 bases from V and 8 bases from J; bases unmatched to any gene: 13. The germline CDR1 and CDR2 sequences are KGHSH and LQKENI. CDR3 length equals 18 residues. The CDR3 bases are TGTGCCAGCTCCCGAGGGGGACTAGCGGGAGGGCCCGTCGATGAGCAGTTCTTC. Translating gives CASSRGGLAGGPVDEQFF.

V gene TRBV4-2 combines with J gene TRBJ1-4, with unresolved D. Trimming left V 5 bases short and J 8 bases short, with 15 bases between. Per germline, CDR1 LGHNA and CDR2 YNFKEQ. The length of the CDR3 is 14 residues. CDR3 in amino acids: CASSESTRTEKLFF. The CDR3 DNA reads as TGTGCCAGCAGCGAATCAACGAGAACCGAAAAACTGTTTTTT.

The rearrangement links TRBV7-8 to TRBJ2-2; 7 bases are a match to TRBD2. Looked up from germline, CDR1 is SGHVS and CDR2 is FQNEAQ. CDR3 length equals 15 residues. The ends lost 8 bases at V and 1 base at J; junction bases unmatched: 7. Here the CDR3 DNA reads TGTGCCAGCCCCGCTAGCGGAGAGAACACCGGGGAGCTGTTTTTT. Amino acid sequence: CASPASGENTGELFF.

This clone has a single count. The rearrangement joins TRBV6-5 to TRBJ2-5; 8 bases are shared with TRBD1. The trim removed 0 bases at V and 11 bases at J, leaving 11 bases unmatched. Germline V CDR1 and CDR2: MNHEY, SVGAGI. CDR3 length: 15 amino acids. For the CDR3, the DNA is TGTGCCAGCAGTTACTCTGGGACAGGTTCGGGGGAGCAGTACTTC. It yields the protein CASSYSGTGSGEQYF.

The chain joins TRBV5-1 to TRBJ1-4, with D hard to call. There are 13 residues in the CDR3. The germline gives CDR1 SGHRS, CDR2 YFSETQ. Trimming cost V 4 bases and J 5 bases, with 9 bases left between them. The CDR3 region has the DNA TGCGCCAGCAGCAAGGACTGGAATGAAAAACTGTTTTTT. Its protein product is CASSKDWNEKLFF.

The CDR3 sequence is CAIRGGSGNTGELFF. As DNA, the CDR3 is TGTGCCATCAGGGGTGGTTCGGGGAACACCGGGGAGCTGTTTTTT. The rearrangement joins TRBV10-3 to TRBJ2-2; D remains unclear. Trimming removed 6 bases at V and 1 base at J, with 12 bases between. From germline, CDR1 is ENHRY and CDR2 SYGVKD. The CDR3 runs to 15 residues.

The CDR3 loop reads CASSSQGRSEQYF. The DNA of the CDR3 is TGTGCCAGCAGTTCCCAGGGGAGAAGTGAGCAGTACTTC. The chain joins TRBV27 to TRBJ2-7; the D gene is possibly TRBD1 (6 bases). V shed 4 bases and J shed 7 bases, with 14 bases lying between them. Germline V gene lookup returns CDR1 MNHEY and CDR2 SMNVEV (reference sequence). The CDR3 has 13 residues.

In its sample, this clone was seen a few times. V and J are TRBV7-2 and TRBJ1-5, with TRBD1 as a possible D gene (5 bases). Per germline, CDR1 SGHTA and CDR2 FQGNSA. This CDR3 is 16 amino acids long. Trimming cost V 5 bases and J 0 bases, with 14 bases left between them. The CDR3 sequence is CASSLRGLPSNQPQHF. CDR3 coding DNA: TGTGCCAGCAGCCTAAGGGGACTACCTAGCAATCAGCCCCAGCATTTT.

The chain's CDR3 is CASSMNGWMNTEAFF. CDR3 DNA sequence: TGTGCCAGCAGCATGAACGGGTGGATGAACACTGAAGCTTTCTTT. The chain uses TRBV5-6 and TRBJ1-1; D call uncertain. Germline CDR1 SGHDT, CDR2 YYEEEE. The V end lost 4 bases, the J end lost 0 bases, and 13 bases lay between the germline ends. This CDR3 spans 15 amino acids.

A few counts support this clone. This chain links TRBV10-3 with TRBJ2-1, with 8 bases fitting TRBD2. Germline trimming cut 0 bases from V and 7 bases from J; bases unmatched to any gene: 5. CDR1 and CDR2 (germline): ENHRY, SYGVKD. This CDR3 region has 15 residues. CDR3 DNA sequence: TGTGCCATCAGTGAGTCTACCGGGACTAGAAATGAGCAGTTCTTC. As protein: CAISESTGTRNEQFF.

The chain links TRBV9 to TRBJ2-3, with 10 bases identical to TRBD2. V was clipped by 3 bases and J by 0 bases; unmatched bases: 7. Germline V gene lookup returns CDR1 SGDLS and CDR2 YYNGEE. CDR3 length equals 17 residues. CDR3 in amino acids: CASSALWTSGSTDTQYF. As DNA, the CDR3 is TGTGCCAGCAGCGCACTCTGGACTAGCGGTAGCACAGATACGCAGTATTTT.

J is TRBJ2-5 and V is TRBV9; D is possibly TRBD2 (5 bases). TRBJ2-7 matches the DNA end more closely, so the J call is doubtful. The CDR3 covers 14 residues. CDR1 and CDR2 from the germline V gene are SGDLS and YYNGEE. The CDR3 DNA sequence: TGTGCCAGCAGCGTAGCGATGGGGAGCTACGAGCAGTACTTC. Encoded protein: CASSVAMGSYEQYF.